The 15 T cell receptor beta chains below all came from one sample that was sequenced in a study of cytomegalovirus exposure and HLA in healthy donors. TCRdb's table, derived via immunoSEQ multiplex PCR, lists solely in-frame clones and lacks some. The sample shows roughly 150,000 clones, approximately 89% of them seen only once. Sequenced material: PBMCs. The receptors were sampled from a man younger than 35 in good health and CMV-seronegative.

The chain uses TRBV16 and TRBJ2-2; maybe TRBD2 (6 bases). V lost 6 bases, J lost 1 base, and 9 bases lay in between. In germline, CDR1 is KGHSY, CDR2 FQNENV. This CDR3 comprises 14 residues. CDR3 sequence reads: CASSRRGNTGELFF. The CDR3 DNA reads TGTGCCAGCAGTCGGCGGGGGAACACCGGGGAGCTGTTTTTT.

The J gene is TRBJ2-5, the V gene TRBV5-4; the match to TRBD1 covers 7 bases. This CDR3 region has 15 residues. Germline trimming cut 4 bases from V and 4 bases from J; bases unmatched to any gene: 10. From germline, CDR1 is SGHNT and CDR2 YYREEE (reference sequence). The CDR3 DNA reads TGTGCCAGCAGCCGCCCAGGGGGAGAGGGAGAGACCCAGTACTTC. Amino acids: CASSRPGGEGETQYF.

The genes are TRBV4-2 and TRBJ1-4; no firm D call. CDR3 length: 18 amino acids. Germline-derived CDR1 and CDR2 are LGHNA and YNFKEQ. The V and J ends lost 0 bases and 0 bases respectively, with 14 bases between them. DNA of the CDR3: TGTGCCAGCAGCCAAGATACGAGCGCCGTTGCAACTAATGAAAAACTGTTTTTT. It translates to CASSQDTSAVATNEKLFF.

The V call is TRBV5-4, the J call TRBJ2-7, with 7 positions matching TRBD2. Germline V lookup: CDR1 SGHNT, CDR2 YYREEE (reference sequence). The CDR3 contains 15 residues. With 0 bases clipped from V and 5 bases from J, the junction kept 8 bases outside the gene matches. CDR3 amino acids: CASSLDVLATHEQYF. Written as DNA, the CDR3 is TGTGCCAGCAGCTTGGACGTACTAGCGACCCACGAGCAGTACTTC.

The genes are TRBV5-4 and TRBJ2-1; TRBD1 might be the D (5 bases). CDR3 size: 16 residues. Per the germline V gene, CDR1 is SGHNT and CDR2 is YYREEE (reference sequence). The V end was cut by 4 bases, the J end by 0 bases, with 14 bases between. Written as DNA, the CDR3 is TGTGCCAGCAGCCTCCCTGGGGCCAGCTCCTACAATGAGCAGTTCTTC. This codes for CASSLPGASSYNEQFF.

This chain connects TRBV10-3 to TRBJ1-1; D possibly corresponds to TRBD1 (5 bases). There are 16 residues in the CDR3. The germline V and J ends were trimmed by 10 bases and 0 bases, with 21 bases remaining between them. Germline assignment: CDR1 ENHRY and CDR2 SYGVKD. The CDR3: CATEKVKGILNTEAFF. The CDR3, as DNA: TGTGCCACCGAGAAGGTCAAGGGGATACTGAACACTGAAGCTTTCTTT.

This clone was seen a few times. For the CDR3, the DNA is TGCGCCAGCAGCTCAGCGGGGGTGCAGACAAAGGAGCTGTTTTTT. Translated, it gives CASSSAGVQTKELFF. This chain links TRBV5-1 with TRBJ2-2, with 8 bases identical to TRBD2. CDR1 and CDR2 from the germline V gene are SGHRS and YFSETQ. The CDR3 is made up of 15 amino acids. Trimming cost V 3 bases and J 10 bases; bases outside gene matches: 11.

The rearrangement links TRBV27 to TRBJ2-1, with D tentatively TRBD1 (5 bases). CDR3 length: 13 residues. Germline CDR1 is MNHEY and CDR2 is SMNVEV (reference sequence). V lost 7 bases and J 4 bases, leaving 11 bases between the germline ends. The CDR3 DNA reads TGTGCCAGCATAAGACAGAGATACAATGAGCAGTTCTTC. Protein product: CASIRQRYNEQFF.

The chain has TRBV29-1 and TRBJ1-2; 9 bases map to TRBD1. The germline CDR1 and CDR2 sequences are SQVTM and ANQGSEA. CDR3 size: 14 residues. V gave up 6 bases and J gave up 2 bases; unmatched junction bases: 7. CDR3 in amino acids: CSVTGQGSNYGYTF. The CDR3 DNA is TGCAGCGTCACAGGACAGGGGTCCAACTATGGCTACACCTTC.

V and J are TRBV4-2 and TRBJ2-7; D remains ambiguous. V was cut by 0 bases and J by 2 bases, with 11 bases left in between. The germline CDR1 and CDR2 sequences are LGHNA and YNFKEQ. The CDR3 spans 15 residues. CDR3 protein: CASSQENHPTYEQYF. The CDR3 DNA sequence: TGTGCCAGCAGCCAAGAGAATCACCCTACCTACGAGCAGTACTTC.

The table lists this clone with a count of one. The chain couples TRBV25-1 to TRBJ2-5; 13 nucleotides align to TRBD2. CDR3 length: 16 residues. V gave up 0 bases and J gave up 7 bases; unmatched junction bases: 5. The germline V gene encodes CDR1 MGHDK and CDR2 SYGVNS. The chain's CDR3 is CASSEYGTSGVGTQYF. The CDR3 nucleotides read TGTGCCAGCAGTGAATATGGGACTAGCGGGGTAGGGACCCAGTACTTC.

The chain is built from TRBV9 and TRBJ2-1; a weak D match, TRBD2 (6 bases). Germline CDR1 reads SGDLS; CDR2 reads YYNGEE. V lost 0 bases, J lost 5 bases, and 15 bases lay in between. This CDR3 has 16 residues. The CDR3 nucleotides read TGTGCCAGCAGCGTAGAGTTATTAGCGGCGAACAATGAGCAGTTCTTC. Translated: CASSVELLAANNEQFF.

As to this clone: The same CDR3 also results from other DNA sequences found in this sample. This chain links TRBV5-1 with TRBJ2-5; 7 bases align to TRBD1. CDR1 and CDR2 from the germline V gene are SGHRS and YFSETQ. This CDR3 region has 13 residues. Trimming took 4 bases from V and 5 from J; bases not matched to a gene: 5. The CDR3: CASSLQGKETQYF. The CDR3 DNA reads as TGCGCCAGCAGCCTACAGGGGAAGGAGACCCAGTACTTC.

This CDR3 reads CASKNQGDDYGYTF. CDR3 nucleotide sequence: TGTGCCAGCAAAAATCAGGGGGACGACTATGGCTACACCTTC. The chain is built from TRBV19 and TRBJ1-2; 7 positions match TRBD1. Germline V CDR1 and CDR2: LNHDA, SQIVND (reference sequence). Germline trimming cut 9 bases from V and 3 bases from J; bases unmatched to any gene: 10. This CDR3 comprises 14 residues.

The chain combines TRBV6-6 with TRBJ2-5; 7 positions agree with TRBD1. This CDR3 contains 12 residues. The germline CDR1 and CDR2 sequences are MNHNY and SVGAGI (reference sequence). V lost 10 bases, J lost 3 bases, and 5 bases stayed unmatched. The CDR3 DNA sequence: TGTGCCACCACGACAGGGAAAGAGACCCAGTACTTC. Translation gives CATTTGKETQYF.